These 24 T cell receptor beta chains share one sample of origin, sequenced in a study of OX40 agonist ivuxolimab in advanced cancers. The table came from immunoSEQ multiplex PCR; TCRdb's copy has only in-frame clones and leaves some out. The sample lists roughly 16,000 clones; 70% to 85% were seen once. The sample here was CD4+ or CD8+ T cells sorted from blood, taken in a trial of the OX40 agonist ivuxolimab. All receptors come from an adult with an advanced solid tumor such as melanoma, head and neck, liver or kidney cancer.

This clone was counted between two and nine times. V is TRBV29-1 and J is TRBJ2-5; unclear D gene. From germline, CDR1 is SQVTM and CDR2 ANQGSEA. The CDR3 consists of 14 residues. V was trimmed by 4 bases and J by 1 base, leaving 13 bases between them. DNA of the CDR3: TGCAGCGTTGTTTTAATCTCCAGCCAAGAGACCCAGTACTTC. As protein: CSVVLISSQETQYF.

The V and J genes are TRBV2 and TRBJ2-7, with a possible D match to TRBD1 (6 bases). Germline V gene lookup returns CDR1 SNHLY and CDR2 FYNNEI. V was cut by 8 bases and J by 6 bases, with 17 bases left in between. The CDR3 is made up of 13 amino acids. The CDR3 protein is CASEGVPGLEQYF. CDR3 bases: TGTGCCAGCGAGGGGGTACCGGGCCTCGAGCAGTACTTC.

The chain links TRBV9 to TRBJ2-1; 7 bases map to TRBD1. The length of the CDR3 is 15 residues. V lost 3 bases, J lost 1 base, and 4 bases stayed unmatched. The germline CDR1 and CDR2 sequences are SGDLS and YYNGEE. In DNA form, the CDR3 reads TGTGCCAGCAGCGCAGGGGACAGTTCCTACAATGAGCAGTTCTTC. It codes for CASSAGDSSYNEQFF. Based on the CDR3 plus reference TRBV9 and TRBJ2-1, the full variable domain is DSGVTQTPKHLITATGQRVTLRCSPRSGDLSVYWYQQSLDQGLQFLIQYYNGEERAKGNILERFSAQQFPDLHSELNLSSLELGDSALYFCASSAGDSSYNEQFFGPGTRLTVL.

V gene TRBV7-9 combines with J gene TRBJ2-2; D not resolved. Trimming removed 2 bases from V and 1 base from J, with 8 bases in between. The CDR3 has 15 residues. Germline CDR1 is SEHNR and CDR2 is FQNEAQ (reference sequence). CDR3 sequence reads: CASSLHNRNTGELFF. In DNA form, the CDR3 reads TGTGCCAGCAGCTTACATAATAGGAACACCGGGGAGCTGTTTTTT.

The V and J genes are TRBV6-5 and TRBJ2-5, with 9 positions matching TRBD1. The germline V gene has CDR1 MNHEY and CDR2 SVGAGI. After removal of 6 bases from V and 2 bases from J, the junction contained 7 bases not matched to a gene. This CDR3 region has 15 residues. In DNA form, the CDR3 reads TGTGCCAGCAGACCAACAGGGGGCCGGCAAGAGACCCAGTACTTC. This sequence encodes CASRPTGGRQETQYF.

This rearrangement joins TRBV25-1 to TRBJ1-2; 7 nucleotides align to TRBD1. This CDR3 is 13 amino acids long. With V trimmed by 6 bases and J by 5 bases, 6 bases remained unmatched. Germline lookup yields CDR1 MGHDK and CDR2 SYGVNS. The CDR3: CASRGGDRYGYTF. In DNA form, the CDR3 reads TGTGCCAGCAGGGGAGGGGACAGATATGGCTACACCTTC.

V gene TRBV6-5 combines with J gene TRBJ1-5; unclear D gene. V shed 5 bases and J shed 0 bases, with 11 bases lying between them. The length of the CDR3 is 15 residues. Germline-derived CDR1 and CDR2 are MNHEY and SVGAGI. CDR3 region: CASSRTAYSNQPQHF. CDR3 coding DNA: TGTGCCAGCAGTCGAACAGCTTATAGCAATCAGCCCCAGCATTTT.

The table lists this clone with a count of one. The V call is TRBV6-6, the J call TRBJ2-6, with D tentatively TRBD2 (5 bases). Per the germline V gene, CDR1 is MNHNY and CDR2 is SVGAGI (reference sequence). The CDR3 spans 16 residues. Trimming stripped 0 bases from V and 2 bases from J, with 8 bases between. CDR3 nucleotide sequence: TGTGCCAGCAGTTACTCCTGGGAGCCTGGGGCCAACGTCCTGACTTTC. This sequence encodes CASSYSWEPGANVLTF.

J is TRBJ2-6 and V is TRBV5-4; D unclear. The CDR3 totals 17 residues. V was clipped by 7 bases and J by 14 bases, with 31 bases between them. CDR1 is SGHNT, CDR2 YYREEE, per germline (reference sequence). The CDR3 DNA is TGTGCCAGCTGTAAGATCGTACCAGCAAAGTCGGGCCAACTCCTGACTTTC. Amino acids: CASCKIVPAKSGQLLTF. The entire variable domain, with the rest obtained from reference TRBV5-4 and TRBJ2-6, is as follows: ETGVTQSPTHLIKTRGQQVTLRCSSQSGHNTVSWYQQALGQGPQFIFQYYREEENGRGNFPPRFSGLQFPNYSSELNVNALELDDSALYLCASCKIVPAKSGQLLTFGAGSRLTVL.

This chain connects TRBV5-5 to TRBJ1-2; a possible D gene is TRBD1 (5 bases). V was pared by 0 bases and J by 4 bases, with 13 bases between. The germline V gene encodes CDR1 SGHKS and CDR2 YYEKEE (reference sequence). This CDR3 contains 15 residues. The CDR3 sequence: CASSLGQGTSYGYTF. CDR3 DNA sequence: TGTGCCAGCAGCTTGGGGCAAGGGACGTCCTATGGCTACACCTTC.

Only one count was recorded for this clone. The CDR3 loop is CASRGPIQYF. CDR3 nucleotides: TGTGCCAGTAGGGGCCCCATTCAGTACTTC. V is TRBV19 and J is TRBJ2-4, with D uncertain. This CDR3 spans 10 amino acids. Germline lookup yields CDR1 LNHDA and CDR2 SQIVND (reference sequence). Trimming left V 6 bases short and J 9 bases short, with 6 bases between.

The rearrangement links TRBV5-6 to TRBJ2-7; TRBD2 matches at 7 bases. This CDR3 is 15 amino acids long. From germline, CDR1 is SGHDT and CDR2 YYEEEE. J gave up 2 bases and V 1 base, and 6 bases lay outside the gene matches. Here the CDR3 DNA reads TGTGCCAGCAGCTTGCAGGCTAGCGGTCCCTACGAGCAGTACTTC. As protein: CASSLQASGPYEQYF.

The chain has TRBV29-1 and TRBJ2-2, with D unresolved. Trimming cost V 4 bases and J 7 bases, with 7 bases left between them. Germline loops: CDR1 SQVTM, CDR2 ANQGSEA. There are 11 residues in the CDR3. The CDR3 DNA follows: TGCAGCGTTGTTGTGCTCGGGGAGCTGTTTTTT. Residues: CSVVVLGELFF.

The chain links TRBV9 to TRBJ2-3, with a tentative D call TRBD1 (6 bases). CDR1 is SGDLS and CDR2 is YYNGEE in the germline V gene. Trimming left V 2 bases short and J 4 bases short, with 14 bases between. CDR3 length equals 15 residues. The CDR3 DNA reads TGTGCCAGCAGCGTTCAGGGGAAGTCCGCAGATACGCAGTATTTT. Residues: CASSVQGKSADTQYF.

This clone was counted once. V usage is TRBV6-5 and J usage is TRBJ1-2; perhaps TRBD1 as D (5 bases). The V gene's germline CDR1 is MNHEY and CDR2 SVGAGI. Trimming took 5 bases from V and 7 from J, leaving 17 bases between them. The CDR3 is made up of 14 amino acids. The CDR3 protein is CASSVPGGSGGYTF. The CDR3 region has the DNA TGTGCCAGCAGTGTCCCGGGGGGGTCAGGTGGCTACACCTTC.

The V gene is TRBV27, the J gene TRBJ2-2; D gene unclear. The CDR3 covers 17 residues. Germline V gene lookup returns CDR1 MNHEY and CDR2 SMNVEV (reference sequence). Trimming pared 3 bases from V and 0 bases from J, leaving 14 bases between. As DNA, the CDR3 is TGTGCCAGCAGTTTTTCCAGGATCCACGCGAACACCGGGGAGCTGTTTTTT. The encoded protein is CASSFSRIHANTGELFF.

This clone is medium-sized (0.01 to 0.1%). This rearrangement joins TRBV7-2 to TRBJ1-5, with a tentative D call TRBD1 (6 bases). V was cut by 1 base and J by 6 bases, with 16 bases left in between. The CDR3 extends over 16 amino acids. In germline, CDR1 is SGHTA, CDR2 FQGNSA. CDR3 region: CASSLGGDRRVQPQHF. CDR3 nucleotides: TGTGCCAGCAGCTTAGGGGGCGACAGGCGGGTTCAGCCCCAGCATTTT.

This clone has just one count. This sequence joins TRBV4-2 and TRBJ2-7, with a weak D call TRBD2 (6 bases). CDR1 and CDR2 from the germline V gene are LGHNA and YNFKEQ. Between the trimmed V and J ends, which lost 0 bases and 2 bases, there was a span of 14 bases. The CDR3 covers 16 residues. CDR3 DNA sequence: TGTGCCAGCAGCCAAGATTTGACTAGTTTTACCTACGAGCAGTACTTC. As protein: CASSQDLTSFTYEQYF.

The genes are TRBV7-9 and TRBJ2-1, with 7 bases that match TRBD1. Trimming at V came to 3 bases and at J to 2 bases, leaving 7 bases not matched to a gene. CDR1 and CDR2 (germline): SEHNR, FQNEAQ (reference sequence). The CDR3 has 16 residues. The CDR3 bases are TGTGCCAGCAGCTTTATGCCGGGGACAGCCTACAATGAGCAGTTCTTC. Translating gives CASSFMPGTAYNEQFF.

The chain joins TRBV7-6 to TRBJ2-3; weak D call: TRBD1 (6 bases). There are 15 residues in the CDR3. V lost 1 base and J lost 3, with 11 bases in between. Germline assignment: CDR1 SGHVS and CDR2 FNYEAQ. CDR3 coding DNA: TGTGCCAGCAGCTTAGGAGGGGGTATTACAGATACGCAGTATTTT. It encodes CASSLGGGITDTQYF.

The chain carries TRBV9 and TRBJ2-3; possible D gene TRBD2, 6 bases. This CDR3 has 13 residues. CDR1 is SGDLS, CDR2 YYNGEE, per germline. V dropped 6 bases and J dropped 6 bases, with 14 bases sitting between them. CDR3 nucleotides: TGTGCCAGCAACGCGGGGTCTCCCGATACGCAGTATTTT. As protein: CASNAGSPDTQYF.

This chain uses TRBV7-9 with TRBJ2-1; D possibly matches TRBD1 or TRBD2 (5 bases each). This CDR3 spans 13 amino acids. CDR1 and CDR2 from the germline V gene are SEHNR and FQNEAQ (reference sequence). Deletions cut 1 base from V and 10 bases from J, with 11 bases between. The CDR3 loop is CASSLVRAGEQFF. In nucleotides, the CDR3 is TGTGCCAGCAGCTTAGTCAGGGCGGGCGAGCAGTTCTTC.

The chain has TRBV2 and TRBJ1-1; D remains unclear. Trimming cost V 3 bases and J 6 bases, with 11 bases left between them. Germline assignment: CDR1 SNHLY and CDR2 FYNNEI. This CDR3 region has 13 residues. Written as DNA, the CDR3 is TGTGCCAGCAGTGATTTTGGGCGCCCTGAAGCTTTCTTT. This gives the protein CASSDFGRPEAFF.

Here the CDR3 DNA reads TGTGCCAGCAGTTACCTACTCGGACAGTCTGAAGAAAAACTGTTTTTT. It codes for CASSYLLGQSEEKLFF. This rearrangement joins TRBV6-6 to TRBJ1-4; weak D call: TRBD1 (6 bases). This CDR3 region has 16 residues. Deletions cut 2 bases from V and 8 bases from J, with 18 bases between. Germline loops: CDR1 MNHNY, CDR2 SVGAGI (reference sequence).